This T cell receptor beta chain was identified in a study of CD8+CD57+ T cells in acquired aplastic anemia. Study-level points and caveats: Fewer than 35 shared CD8+ CDR3s appeared highly expressed within patients' immunodominant clones.

An expansion of CD8+CD57+ cells by flow cytometry had been shown in patients chosen for sequencing. The diagnosis in all patients was severe acquired aplastic anemia. Germline CDR1 SGHTA, CDR2 FQGNSA. CDR3 length: 19 amino acids. Note on this clonotype: The target antigen is unknown. Germline and junction disagree at one end, which may indicate a read error.

Genomic DNA, the template, was used for profiling of the TCR beta VDJ and CDR3. MiXCR, applied by TCRdb to the reads, yields one record per CDR3 protein. Counted here are roughly 220,000 distinct CDR3 sequences, 65% occurring once; the ten biggest clones make up roughly 62%. The clonotype comes from a human donor with aplastic anemia. The chain joins TRBV7-2 to TRBJ2-5, with 13 bases matching TRBD2. The source material was sorted CD4+, CD8+, or CD8+CD57+ T cells (not recorded which) from PBMCs. CDR3 region: CASSQGSRLAGGNGETQYF. The CDR3 DNA is TGCGCCAGCAGCCAAGGTAGCAGACTAGCGGGGGGAAATGGAGAGACCCAGTACTTC. Based on the CDR3 plus reference TRBV7-2 and TRBJ2-5, the full variable domain is GAGVSQSPSNKVTEKGKDVELRCDPISGHTALYWYRQSLGQGLEFLIYFQGNSAPDKSGLPSDRFSAERTGGSVSTLTIQRTQQEDSAVYLCASSQGSRLAGGNGETQYFGPGTRLLVL.